The 15 T cell receptor beta chains given below trace back to one sample, sequenced in a study of CD8+ T cells in alopecia areata (dated 2018 in TCRdb). The meaning of the sample's time point label: about 25 weeks on oral tofacitinib. This specimen's treatment or condition label, interpreted: oral pan-JAK inhibitor, 5-10 mg twice daily. Receptor libraries were prepared by the immunoSEQ multiplex PCR assay. To provide template for TCR sequencing, every sample had RNA extracted and reverse transcribed into cDNA. Held by TCRdb, this immuneACCESS table contains in-frame sequences only and omits some clones. Under half of the omission traces to an unresolved V gene where checked; the cause of the rest is unknown. This sample comprises hundreds of thousands of clones, 58% of them detected only once. The top ten clonotypes cover under 2% of the sample. The source was CD4+ T cells sorted from blood, collected at week 24, from a patient treated with tofacitinib. The receptors derive from a human donor with alopecia areata.

The chain recombines TRBV2 with TRBJ2-2; D gene ambiguous. Trimming stripped 11 bases from V and 5 bases from J, with 9 bases between. The CDR3 length is 11 residues. Germline values: CDR1 SNHLY, CDR2 FYNNEI. The CDR3 reads CAGSLTGELFF. As DNA, the CDR3 is TGTGCCGGTTCCTTAACCGGGGAGCTGTTTTTT.

The chain uses TRBV7-2 and TRBJ2-2, with 11 bases fitting TRBD2. Trimming removed 2 bases from V and 4 bases from J; junction bases left unmatched: 12. Germline CDR1 SGHTA, CDR2 FQGNSA. The CDR3 spans 19 residues. This CDR3 reads CASSLRLAGGRGSTGELFF. In nucleotides, the CDR3 is TGTGCCAGCAGCTTACGGCTAGCGGGGGGCAGAGGAAGCACCGGGGAGCTGTTTTTT.

The rearrangement joins TRBV5-4 to TRBJ2-2; D is ambiguous. This CDR3 contains 14 residues. V lost 0 bases and J lost 6, with 9 bases in between. CDR1 and CDR2 from the germline V gene are SGHNT and YYREEE (reference sequence). CDR3 coding DNA: TGTGCCAGCAGCTTGGCGAGCCCCCCCGGGGAGCTGTTTTTT. Amino acid sequence: CASSLASPPGELFF.

The chain recombines TRBV7-2 with TRBJ2-5, with 7 bases that match TRBD1. J was trimmed by 6 bases and V by 0 bases; bases with no gene match: 7. From germline, CDR1 is SGHTA and CDR2 FQGNSA. The CDR3 is 15 amino acids. CDR3 nucleotide sequence: TGTGCCAGCAGCTTAGCAGTGACAGGGATACAGACCCAGTACTTC. Translated: CASSLAVTGIQTQYF.

This clone has just a few counts. This chain uses TRBV5-1 with TRBJ2-6; TRBD1 might be the D (6 bases). The V gene's germline CDR1 is SGHRS and CDR2 YFSETQ. V dropped 5 bases and J dropped 2 bases, with 14 bases sitting between them. CDR3 length equals 16 residues. In DNA, the CDR3 is TGCGCCAGCAGTTCCCTCCCAGGGGCTGGGGCCAACGTCCTGACTTTC. It yields the protein CASSSLPGAGANVLTF.

The gene calls are TRBV7-9 and TRBJ2-5; the match to TRBD2 covers 13 bases. CDR3 length: 15 amino acids. Germline V gene sequence: CDR1 SEHNR, CDR2 FQNEAQ (reference sequence). The junction had 3 bases not matched to a gene; V was cut back by 6 bases and J by 2 bases. Written as DNA, the CDR3 is TGTGCCAGCAGTCGGGGACTAGCGGGACAAGAGACCCAGTACTTC. Translation: CASSRGLAGQETQYF.

The sample holds one count of this clone. The gene calls are TRBV27 and TRBJ1-6, with 7 positions matching TRBD1. From germline, CDR1 is MNHEY and CDR2 SMNVEV (reference sequence). Trimming took 2 bases from V and 7 from J; bases not matched to a gene: 5. The CDR3 is 15 amino acids. DNA of the CDR3: TGTGCCAGCAGTTTAACAGGGGCCGGGAATTCACCCCTCCACTTT. Amino acid sequence: CASSLTGAGNSPLHF.

The chain combines TRBV4-1 with TRBJ1-6, with D uncertain. V lost 0 bases, J lost 10 bases, and 16 bases lay in between. Germline CDR1 is MGHRA and CDR2 is YSYEKL. The CDR3 has 16 residues. CDR3 coding DNA: TGCGCCAGCAGCCAAGAAATCCCGCCAGGAGGATCACCCCTCCACTTT. It codes for CASSQEIPPGGSPLHF.

This clone was seen a single time. The chain is built from TRBV27 and TRBJ1-2, with 9 nucleotides matching TRBD1. V shed 5 bases and J 5 bases; nucleotides not matched to a gene: 6. The V gene's germline CDR1 is MNHEY and CDR2 SMNVEV (reference sequence). This CDR3 has 14 amino acids. This CDR3 reads CASSPQTGGYGYTF. For the CDR3, the DNA is TGTGCCAGCAGTCCCCAGACAGGGGGTTATGGCTACACCTTC.

The chain links TRBV5-4 to TRBJ1-2, with 10 bases that match TRBD1. Germline CDR1 and CDR2: SGHNT and YYREEE (reference sequence). The CDR3 loop spans 15 amino acids. The trim removed 3 bases at V and 6 bases at J, leaving 8 bases unmatched. CDR3 coding DNA: TGTGCCAGCAGCTACGACAGGGGGCGATGGGATGGCTACACCTTC. Amino acid sequence: CASSYDRGRWDGYTF.

The CDR3 loop reads CASSTDGGLNSPLHF. The CDR3 nucleotides read TGTGCCAGCAGTACAGATGGCGGACTTAATTCACCCCTCCACTTT. The chain uses TRBV6-5 and TRBJ1-6; D gene ambiguous. Trimming shortened V by 5 bases and J by 6 bases, and 14 bases separated the two germline ends. The CDR3 totals 15 residues. Germline CDR1 and CDR2: MNHEY and SVGAGI.

The chain joins TRBV7-2 to TRBJ2-7, with TRBD1 as a possible D gene (6 bases). V lost 5 bases and J lost 8, with 16 bases in between. CDR3 length: 13 amino acids. Germline V gene data show CDR1 as SGHTA and CDR2 as FQGNSA. The CDR3 DNA follows: TGTGCCAGCAGCGAGAGGACAGTGGCGAAGCAGTACTTC. It specifies CASSERTVAKQYF.

This rearrangement joins TRBV15 to TRBJ2-5, with TRBD1 identical over 11 bases. Germline lookup yields CDR1 LNHNV and CDR2 YYDKDF (reference sequence). Unmatched junction bases numbered 9, after V lost 4 bases and J lost 5 bases. The CDR3 runs to 16 residues. The CDR3 reads CATSIGTGGHLETQYF. The CDR3, as DNA: TGTGCCACCAGCATCGGGACAGGGGGTCATTTGGAGACCCAGTACTTC.

This chain links TRBV29-1 with TRBJ2-3; the D call may be TRBD1 or TRBD2 (5 bases each). Germline CDR1 SQVTM, CDR2 ANQGSEA. The CDR3 spans 13 residues. With 4 bases removed from V and 0 bases from J, the gap between germline ends came to 8 bases. DNA of the CDR3: TGCAGCGTTGTAAGGGACAGCACAGATACGCAGTATTTT. This sequence encodes CSVVRDSTDTQYF.

The chain carries TRBV7-9 and TRBJ2-5; 9 bases fit TRBD1. CDR3 length: 15 amino acids. V shed 5 bases, J shed 5 bases, and the junction held 9 bases outside the gene matches. Germline-derived CDR1 and CDR2 are SEHNR and FQNEAQ (reference sequence). CDR3 coding DNA: TGTGCCAGCAGCGCGGGACAGGGTGTTGGGGAGACCCAGTACTTC. Protein: CASSAGQGVGETQYF.